These 9 T cell receptor beta chains share one sample of origin, sequenced in a study of T cell responses to AZD1222 COVID-19 vaccine. Profiled with immunoSEQ multiplex PCR; TCRdb holds only in-frame clones, not every one. This table holds 85,000 to 130,000 clones, under 90% found once. The input for sequencing was peripheral blood, taken on day 0 of AZD1222 vaccination. The receptors stem from an adult in good health.

CDR3 loop: CASRAGTGRSLEKLFF. In DNA, the CDR3 is TGCGCCAGCAGGGCGGGGACAGGGAGATCCCTTGAAAAACTGTTTTTT. The chain combines TRBV5-1 with TRBJ1-4; 9 nucleotides match TRBD1. The CDR3 extends over 16 amino acids. The V segment lost 5 bases and the J segment 7 bases; nucleotides outside the gene matches: 12. The germline V gene has CDR1 SGHRS and CDR2 YFSETQ. The variable domain in full, with the rest retrieved from reference TRBV5-1 and TRBJ1-4, is KAGVTQTPRYLIKTRGQQVTLSCSPISGHRSVSWYQQTPGQGLQFLFEYFSETQRNKGNFPGRFSGRQFSNSRSEMNVSTLELGDSALYLCASRAGTGRSLEKLFFGSGTQLSVL.

The V call is TRBV25-1, the J call TRBJ2-2; 10 positions match TRBD1. The germline V gene encodes CDR1 MGHDK and CDR2 SYGVNS. Trimming at V came to 2 bases and at J to 5 bases, leaving 2 bases not matched to a gene. The CDR3 runs to 15 residues. The CDR3 DNA reads as TGTGCCAGCAGTGAAGACAGGGGGCCAACCGGGGAGCTGTTTTTT. It specifies CASSEDRGPTGELFF.

The chain joins TRBV5-6 to TRBJ1-2; 7 bases fit TRBD1. With 0 bases clipped from V and 10 bases from J, the junction kept 6 bases outside the gene matches. In germline, CDR1 is SGHDT, CDR2 YYEEEE. There are 13 residues in the CDR3. This chain's CDR3 is CASSLDRGPDYTF. The CDR3 DNA reads TGTGCCAGCAGCTTGGACAGGGGCCCTGACTACACCTTC.

Only a few counts were recorded for this clone. The chain has TRBV29-1 and TRBJ1-2; no firm D call. The CDR3 is 12 amino acids. The germline CDR1 and CDR2 sequences are SQVTM and ANQGSEA. V shed 5 bases and J shed 2 bases, with 9 bases lying between them. The CDR3 region has the DNA TGCAGCGTTATAGGATCAAACTATGGCTACACCTTC. As protein: CSVIGSNYGYTF. Full variable domain (outside the CDR3, taken from reference TRBV29-1 and TRBJ1-2): SAVISQKPSRDICQRGTSLTIQCQVDSQVTMMFWYRQQPGQSLTLIATANQGSEATYESGFVIDKFPISRPNLTFSTLTVSNMSPEDSSIYLCSVIGSNYGYTFGSGTRLTVV.

J is TRBJ1-4 and V is TRBV18; a possible D gene is TRBD1 (5 bases). CDR3 length equals 14 residues. Trimming took off 4 bases at V and 3 bases at J, with 9 bases between the two ends. Germline values: CDR1 KGHSH, CDR2 LQKENI. CDR3 residues: CASSRQGANEKLFF. CDR3 DNA sequence: TGTGCCAGCTCACGTCAGGGAGCTAATGAAAAACTGTTTTTT.

V usage is TRBV6-5 and J usage is TRBJ2-5, with a possible D match to TRBD1 (6 bases). Germline V lookup: CDR1 MNHEY, CDR2 SVGAGI. The V and J ends lost 6 bases and 7 bases respectively, with 15 bases between them. The length of the CDR3 is 13 residues. This CDR3 is CASRNDRPTTQYF. CDR3 nucleotides: TGTGCCAGCAGAAACGACAGGCCAACGACCCAGTACTTC.

The chain employs TRBV19 and TRBJ2-4; 9 bases line up with TRBD2. Germline V gene sequence: CDR1 LNHDA, CDR2 SQIVND (reference sequence). J was trimmed by 15 bases and V by 3 bases; bases with no gene match: 12. CDR3 size: 14 residues. CDR3 sequence reads: CASSIHPLAGNTYF. CDR3 nucleotide sequence: TGTGCCAGTAGTATCCACCCCCTAGCGGGAAACACGTACTTC.

The chain is built from TRBV6-2 or TRBV6-3 and TRBJ1-4; 11 nucleotides line up with TRBD1. This CDR3 contains 16 residues. The germline CDR1 and CDR2 sequences are MNHEY and SVGEGT. With V trimmed by 2 bases and J by 8 bases, 7 bases remained unmatched. The CDR3 nucleotides read TGTGCCAGCAGTTACCCAATGGGACAGGGGGAAGAAAAACTGTTTTTT. It yields the protein CASSYPMGQGEEKLFF.

V usage is TRBV24-1 and J usage is TRBJ1-3, with 10 positions matching TRBD1. This CDR3 comprises 17 residues. Germline V gene lookup returns CDR1 KGHDR and CDR2 SFDVKD. V lost 8 bases and J lost 0; bases outside the gene matches: 9. CDR3 loop: CATKTGTGDFSGNTIYF. The CDR3, as DNA: TGTGCCACCAAGACCGGGACAGGGGATTTCTCTGGAAACACCATATATTTT.